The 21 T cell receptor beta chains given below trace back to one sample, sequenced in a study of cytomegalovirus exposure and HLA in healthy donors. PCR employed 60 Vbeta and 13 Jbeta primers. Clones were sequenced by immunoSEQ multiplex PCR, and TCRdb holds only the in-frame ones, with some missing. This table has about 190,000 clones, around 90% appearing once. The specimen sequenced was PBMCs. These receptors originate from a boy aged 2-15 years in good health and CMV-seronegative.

CDR3 coding DNA: TGTGCCAGCAGCTTAACTAGCGGGGGCGAGACCCAGTACTTC. Its translation is CASSLTSGGETQYF. The chain recombines TRBV7-2 with TRBJ2-5, with 11 bases lining up with TRBD2. CDR1 and CDR2 from the germline V gene are SGHTA and FQGNSA. Germline trimming cut 2 bases from V and 5 bases from J; bases unmatched to any gene: 1. There are 14 residues in the CDR3.

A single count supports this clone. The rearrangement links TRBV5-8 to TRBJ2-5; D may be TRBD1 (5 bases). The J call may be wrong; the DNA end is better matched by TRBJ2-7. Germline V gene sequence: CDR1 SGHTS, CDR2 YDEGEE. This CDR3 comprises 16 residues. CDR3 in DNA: TGTGCCAGCAGCTACAGGACAAAGGGCACCCCCTACGAGCAGTACTTC. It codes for CASSYRTKGTPYEQYF.

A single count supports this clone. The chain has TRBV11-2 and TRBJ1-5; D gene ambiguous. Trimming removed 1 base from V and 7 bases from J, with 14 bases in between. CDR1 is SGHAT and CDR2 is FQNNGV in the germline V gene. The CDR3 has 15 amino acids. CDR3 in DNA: TGTGCCAGCAGCTTAGGGACTTCTGGGCGACAGCCCCAGCATTTT. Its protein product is CASSLGTSGRQPQHF.

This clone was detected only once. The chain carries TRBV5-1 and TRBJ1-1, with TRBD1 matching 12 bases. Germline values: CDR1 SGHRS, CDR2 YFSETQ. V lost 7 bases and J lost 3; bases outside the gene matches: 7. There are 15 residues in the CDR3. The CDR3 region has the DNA TGCGCCAGCGGCACTGGGACAGGGGGCTACACTGAAGCTTTCTTT. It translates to CASGTGTGGYTEAFF.

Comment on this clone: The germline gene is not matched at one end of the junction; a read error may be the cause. The CDR3 reads CASGLSRSTYPTSGDYNEQFF. CDR3 in DNA: TGTGCTAGCGGTTTGTCCCGATCGACTTATCCGACTAGCGGGGATTACAATGAGCAGTTCTTC. V and J are TRBV12-5 and TRBJ2-1, with 11 bases matching TRBD2. Germline loops: CDR1 LGHNT, CDR2 FRNRAP. The CDR3 covers 21 residues.

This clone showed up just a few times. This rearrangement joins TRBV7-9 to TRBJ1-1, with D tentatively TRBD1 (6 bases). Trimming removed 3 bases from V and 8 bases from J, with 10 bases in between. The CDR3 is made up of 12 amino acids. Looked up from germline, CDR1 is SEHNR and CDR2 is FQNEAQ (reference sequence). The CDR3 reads CASSFSGTEAFF. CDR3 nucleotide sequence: TGTGCCAGCAGCTTTTCCGGGACAGAAGCTTTCTTT.

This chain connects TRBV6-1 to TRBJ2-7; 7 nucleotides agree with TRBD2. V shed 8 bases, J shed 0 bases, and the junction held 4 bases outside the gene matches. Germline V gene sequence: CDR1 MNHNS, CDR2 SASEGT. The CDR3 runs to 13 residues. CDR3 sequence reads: CASGSGGSYEQYF. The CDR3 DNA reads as TGTGCCAGCGGTTCGGGGGGCTCCTACGAGCAGTACTTC.

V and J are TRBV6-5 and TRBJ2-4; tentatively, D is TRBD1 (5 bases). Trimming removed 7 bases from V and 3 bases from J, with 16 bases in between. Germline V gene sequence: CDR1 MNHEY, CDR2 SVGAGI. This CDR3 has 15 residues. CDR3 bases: TGTGCCAGCAAAGACAGCAAAAGAGTCAAAAACATTCAGTACTTC. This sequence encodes CASKDSKRVKNIQYF.

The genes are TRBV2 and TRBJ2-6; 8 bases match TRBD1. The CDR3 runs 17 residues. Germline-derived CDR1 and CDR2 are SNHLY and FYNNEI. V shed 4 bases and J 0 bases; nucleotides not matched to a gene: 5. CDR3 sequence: CASSVSGGGSGANVLTF. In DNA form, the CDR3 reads TGTGCCAGCAGTGTGTCAGGGGGCGGCTCTGGGGCCAACGTCCTGACTTTC.

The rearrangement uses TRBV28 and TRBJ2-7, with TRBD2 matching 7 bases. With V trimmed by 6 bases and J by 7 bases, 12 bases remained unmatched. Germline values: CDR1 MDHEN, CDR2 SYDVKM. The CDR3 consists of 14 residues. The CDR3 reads CASRNAGDRVEQYF. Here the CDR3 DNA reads TGTGCCAGCAGGAACGCGGGAGATAGGGTGGAGCAGTACTTC.

The CDR3 DNA follows: TGTGCCAGCAGTTTATTGGGGCCAAATCCCATATCCCAAGAGACCCAGTACTTC. Amino acid sequence: CASSLLGPNPISQETQYF. The rearrangement uses TRBV28 and TRBJ2-5; maybe TRBD1 (5 bases). The germline gives CDR1 MDHEN, CDR2 SYDVKM. Trimming took off 1 base at V and 1 base at J, with 19 bases between the two ends. The CDR3 totals 18 residues. The whole variable domain, remainder taken from reference TRBV28 and TRBJ2-5, is DVKVTQSSRYLVKRTGEKVFLECVQDMDHENMFWYRQDPGLGLRLIYFSYDVKMKEKGDIPEGYSVSREKKERFSLILESASTNQTSMYLCASSLLGPNPISQETQYFGPGTRLLVL.

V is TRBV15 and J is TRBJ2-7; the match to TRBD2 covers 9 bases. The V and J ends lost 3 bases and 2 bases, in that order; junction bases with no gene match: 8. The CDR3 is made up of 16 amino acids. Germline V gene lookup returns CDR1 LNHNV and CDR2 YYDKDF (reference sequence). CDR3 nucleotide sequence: TGTGCCACCAGCAGCTTGGCGGGAGGGAACCCCTACGAGCAGTACTTC. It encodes CATSSLAGGNPYEQYF.

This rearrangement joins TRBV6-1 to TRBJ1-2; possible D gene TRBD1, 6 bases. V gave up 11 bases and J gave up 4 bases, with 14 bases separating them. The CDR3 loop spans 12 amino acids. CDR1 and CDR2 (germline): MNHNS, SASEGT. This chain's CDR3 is CAAGGAFYGYTF. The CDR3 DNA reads TGTGCCGCCGGGGGGGCCTTCTATGGCTACACCTTC.

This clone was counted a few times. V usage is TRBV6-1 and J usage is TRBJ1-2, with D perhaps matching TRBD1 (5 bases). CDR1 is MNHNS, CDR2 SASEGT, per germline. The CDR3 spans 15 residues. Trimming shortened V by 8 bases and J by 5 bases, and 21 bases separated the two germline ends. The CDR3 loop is CASEEDGATAYGYTF. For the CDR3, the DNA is TGTGCCAGCGAAGAAGATGGGGCGACGGCGTATGGCTACACCTTC.

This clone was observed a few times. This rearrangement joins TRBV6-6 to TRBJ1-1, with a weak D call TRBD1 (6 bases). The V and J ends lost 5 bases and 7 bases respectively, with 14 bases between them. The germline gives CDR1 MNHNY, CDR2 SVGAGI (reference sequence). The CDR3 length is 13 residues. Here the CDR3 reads CASSETGYFEAFF. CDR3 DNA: TGTGCCAGCAGTGAGACAGGATATTTTGAAGCTTTCTTT.

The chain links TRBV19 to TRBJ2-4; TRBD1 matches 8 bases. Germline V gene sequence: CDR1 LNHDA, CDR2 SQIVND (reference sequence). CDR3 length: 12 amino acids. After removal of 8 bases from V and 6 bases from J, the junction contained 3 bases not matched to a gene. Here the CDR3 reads CASRTGRNIQYF. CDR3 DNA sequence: TGTGCCAGTCGGACAGGGCGAAACATTCAGTACTTC.

The CDR3 nucleotides read TGTGCCAGCAGCCCCCGAGGGACAGGCCACGAGCAGTACTTC. Its protein is CASSPRGTGHEQYF. V gene TRBV9 combines with J gene TRBJ2-7; 8 positions match TRBD1. The CDR3 sequence is 14 residues long. Germline CDR1 reads SGDLS; CDR2 reads YYNGEE. V shed 4 bases, J shed 5 bases, and the junction held 8 bases outside the gene matches.

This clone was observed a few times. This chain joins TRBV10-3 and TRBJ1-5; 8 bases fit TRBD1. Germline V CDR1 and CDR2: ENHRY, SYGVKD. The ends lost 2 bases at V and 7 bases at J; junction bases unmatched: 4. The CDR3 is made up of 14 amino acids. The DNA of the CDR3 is TGTGCCATCAGTGAGGCAGGGGGCGAGCAGCCCCAGCATTTT. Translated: CAISEAGGEQPQHF.

The CDR3, as DNA: TGTGCCAGCAGCCAGCAAGGGGGTGGTACTGAAGCTTTCTTT. Translation: CASSQQGGGTEAFF. The genes are TRBV14 and TRBJ1-1; a weak D match, TRBD1 (6 bases). There are 14 residues in the CDR3. V lost 3 bases, J lost 5 bases, and 13 bases lay in between. The V gene's germline CDR1 is SGHDN and CDR2 FVKESK. The variable domain in full, with the rest retrieved from reference TRBV14 and TRBJ1-1, is EAGVTQFPSHSVIEKGQTVTLRCDPISGHDNLYWYRRVMGKEIKFLLHFVKESKQDESGMPNNRFLAERTGGTYSTLKVQPAELEDSGVYFCASSQQGGGTEAFFGQGTRLTVV.

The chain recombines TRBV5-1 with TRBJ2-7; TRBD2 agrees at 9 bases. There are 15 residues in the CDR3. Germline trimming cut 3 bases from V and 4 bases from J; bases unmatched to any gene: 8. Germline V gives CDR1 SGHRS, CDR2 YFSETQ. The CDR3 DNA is TGCGCCAGCAGCTATTCAGCGGGGGGAGGATACGAGCAGTACTTC. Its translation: CASSYSAGGGYEQYF.

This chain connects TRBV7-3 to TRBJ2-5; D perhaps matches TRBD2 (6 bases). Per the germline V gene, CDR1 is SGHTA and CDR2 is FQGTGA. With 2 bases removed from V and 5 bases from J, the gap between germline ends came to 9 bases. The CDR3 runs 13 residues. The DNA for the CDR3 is TGTGCCAGCAGCTTAGGGGGGTTGGAGACCCAGTACTTC. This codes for CASSLGGLETQYF.